This T cell receptor (beta chain) was observed in a study of CD8+ T cells in alopecia areata (dated by TCRdb to 2016 to 2019). Background for the entire study: Treated patients were enrolled in an open-label pilot trial of oral tofacitinib at 5 to 10 mg twice daily for moderate-to-severe alopecia areata. Patients on tofacitinib were biopsied at baseline and after 4 and 24 weeks of treatment, and several of the patients also had a later scalp biopsy. RNA came from the PAXgene miRNA kit for fixed scalp, the miRNeasy kit for PBMCs, and the RNeasy kit for mouse skin. Scalp tissue and sorted CD4+ and CD8+ peripheral blood T cells from patchy and totalis/universalis alopecia areata patients and from healthy controls were covered by human TCRbeta sequencing. The study used high-throughput TCRbeta sequencing to examine T cell clonal expansion in alopecia areata, in both the C3H/HeJ mouse model and human patients. Tofacitinib was given for 6 to 18 months, followed by 6 months of follow-up off drug to assess delayed response and recurrence. Clonality in the scalp was compared among normal scalp (n=4), patchy alopecia areata scalp (n=8), and alopecia totalis/universalis scalp (n=8). In treated patients, disease severity was measured using the SALT score, which gives the percentage of scalp surface area affected. Amplification of TCRbeta CDR3 regions was done by immunoSEQ multiplex PCR using 35 Vbeta forward primers and 13 Jbeta reverse primers. Findings and caveats that apply to the study as a whole: TCR sequences shared between patients were less clear than in mice, possibly partly because of HLA diversity in the patient population. During tofacitinib treatment, many expanded lesional clones stuck around in both scalp and blood, and this persistence may partly explain why relapse happens after treatment is stopped. Lesional scalp, especially in alopecia totalis/universalis, showed higher clonality and more expanded CD8+ clones than normal scalp, suggesting antigenic drive. Because the treated cohort was small and had only one nonresponder, larger studies are needed to examine links between baseline CD8+ expansion and response. Resident alphabeta T cells in normal human skin are also sequenced, complicating scalp TCR repertoire analysis, unlike mouse skin dominated by gammadelta T cells. Tofacitinib significantly decreased scalp clonality and the number of expanded CD8+ clones among the top 100 scalp clones.

The time point label for this specimen denotes: around 22 weeks on oral tofacitinib. This specimen's treatment or condition label, interpreted: oral pan-JAK inhibitor, 5-10 mg twice daily. From alopecia areata patients, peripheral blood was collected along with lesional scalp punch biopsies. PBMCs were isolated by density centrifugation and stained for CD3, CD4 and CD8, and CD4+ and CD8+ T cells were sorted on a FACSAria. The CDR3 covers 12 residues, taking in both the cysteine and the phenylalanine. The only DNA kept is the CDR3, 36 bases in frame from the first base. The CDR1 and CDR2 encoded by the germline V gene (reference sequence) are GTSNPN and SVGIG. V loses 1 base of germline sequence and J loses 3 bases, and the interval between the two ends is 7 bases. The library was made by the immunoSEQ multiplex PCR assay. For TCR sequencing, RNA was extracted from every sample and reverse transcribed into cDNA to serve as template. First-strand cDNA was synthesized using SuperScript III with a 2:1 mix of oligo-dT and random hexamers. A synthetic immune receptor repertoire was used to measure amplification bias, and any remaining bias was corrected computationally. In the original analysis: After raw reads were preprocessed to remove errors, the CDR3 was defined following IMGT conventions as running from the conserved cysteine to phenylalanine. Clonality was calculated as 1 minus Shannon entropy normalized by log2 of the number of productive unique TCRs. CD4 or CD8 identity of scalp clones was inferred by cross-referencing scalp TCRbeta sequences with sorted blood CD4 and CD8 repertoires. TCRdb's version of the immuneACCESS table is confined to in-frame rearrangements and falls short of the full clone set. An unresolved V gene accounts for under half of the shortfall where checked; the remainder is of unknown origin. That table is the source of V, J and clone size, and D and trimming were worked out from the DNA. Across this sample there are approximately 280,000 clones, with about 62% seen only once. Around 1.8% of the sample goes to the ten largest clones.

A remark on this clone: Its cognate antigen has yet to be identified. No much larger clone exists at a distance of one base, and base qualities are not known.

In this chain, TRBV30 is recombined with TRBJ2-7, with no confident D gene call. The sequenced sample was CD4+ T cells sorted from blood, obtained at week 24, from a patient treated with tofacitinib. The TCR was taken from a human donor with alopecia areata. The DNA is TGTGCCTGGAGTGGTTGGGTCTACGAGCAGTACTTC. This encodes CAWSGWVYEQYF.